Reported below is one T cell receptor (beta chain). 13 Jbeta primers and 60 Vbeta primers were used for the PCR. Data came from immunoSEQ multiplex PCR; TCRdb stores just in-frame clones and leaves some out. The table shows under 130,000 clones, with 75% to 85% occurring only once. This record comes from a study of cytomegalovirus exposure and HLA in healthy donors. V lost 7 bases and J lost 9; bases outside the gene matches: 15. Germline V gives CDR1 MNHEY, CDR2 SMNVEV (reference sequence). The CDR3 covers 16 residues. The rearrangement uses TRBV27 and TRBJ2-2, with TRBD1 matching 9 bases. The receptor was isolated from a man younger than 45 in good health and CMV-seronegative. The source material was PBMCs. The CDR3 loop is CASTGQGPRGIRELFF. CDR3 nucleotide sequence: TGTGCCAGCACAGGACAGGGGCCTCGGGGGATCCGGGAGCTGTTTTTT.